This T cell receptor (beta chain) was observed in a study of CD8 T cells in Susac syndrome. Patients with stable or active relapsing-remitting disease, all of them treatment-naive, made up the multiple sclerosis controls. Germline assignment: CDR1 SGHDT and CDR2 YYEEEE. Trimming removed 4 bases at V and 1 base at J, with 18 bases between. This CDR3 is built from 17 residues. When the RNA was reverse transcribed, random hexamers were used with an input of 0.5 to 1 ug. The amplification used immunoSEQ multiplex PCR on TCR beta CDR3; it spanned 54 Vbeta and 13 Jbeta. One entry per CDR3 protein results from TCRdb running MiXCR on the immunoSEQ multiplex PCR reads. The sample has about 210,000 distinct CDR3 sequences; about 95% are singletons.

This clonotype was sampled from a human donor with multiple sclerosis. The chain uses TRBV5-6 and TRBJ1-5, with a possible D match to TRBD1 (5 bases). The sample taken for sequencing was CD4+ T cells from PBMCs. The CDR3: CASSPSWGRVSNQPQHF. For the CDR3, the DNA is TGTGCCAGCAGCCCTAGCTGGGGCAGGGTAAGCAATCAGCCCCAGCATTTT.